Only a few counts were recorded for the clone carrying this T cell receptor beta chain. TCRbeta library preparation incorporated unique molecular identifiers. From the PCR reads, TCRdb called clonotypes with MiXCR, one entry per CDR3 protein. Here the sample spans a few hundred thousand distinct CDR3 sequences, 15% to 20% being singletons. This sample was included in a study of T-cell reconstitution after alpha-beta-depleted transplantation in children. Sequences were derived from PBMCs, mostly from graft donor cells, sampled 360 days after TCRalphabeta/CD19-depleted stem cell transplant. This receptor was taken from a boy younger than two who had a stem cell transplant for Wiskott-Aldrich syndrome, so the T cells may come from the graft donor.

The DNA of the CDR3 is TGCAGCGTTCTTCGGTCGGGGGCGCGGCGAGAGACCCAGTACTTC. Translating gives CSVLRSGARRETQYF. The chain links TRBV29-1 to TRBJ2-5; perhaps D is TRBD1 or TRBD2 (6 bases each). The CDR3 sequence is 15 residues long. Looked up from germline, CDR1 is SQVTM and CDR2 is ANQGSEA. V gave up 5 bases and J gave up 4 bases, with 20 bases separating them.